These 26 T cell receptor beta chains were sequenced from one sample in a study of identical twins. From the 5' RACE reads, TCRdb called clonotypes with MiXCR, one entry per CDR3 protein. The sample shows a few hundred thousand distinct CDR3 sequences, about a fifth of them seen only once. The sequenced sample consisted of naive T cells sorted from blood. The receptors derive from a man aged 45-65 years in good health.

This clonotype was counted a few times. V gene TRBV20-1 combines with J gene TRBJ2-7; D gene uncertain. The germline V gene encodes CDR1 DFQATT and CDR2 SNEGSKA (reference sequence). V lost 6 bases and J 3 bases, leaving 15 bases between the germline ends. CDR3 length equals 13 residues. The CDR3: CSAFGRENYEQYF. CDR3 sequence (DNA): TGCAGTGCGTTCGGCAGAGAGAACTACGAGCAGTACTTC.

The table lists this clonotype with a few counts. The chain joins TRBV4-1 to TRBJ2-3, with 11 bases lining up with TRBD2. V shed 5 bases, J shed 5 bases, and the junction held 6 bases outside the gene matches. Looked up from germline, CDR1 is MGHRA and CDR2 is YSYEKL. This CDR3 region has 15 residues. CDR3 sequence reads: CASSLLAGEIDTQYF. As DNA, the CDR3 is TGCGCCAGCAGCTTACTAGCGGGAGAGATAGATACGCAGTATTTT.

This clonotype appeared many times. This CDR3 is CSARGTLAHYNEQFF. Here the CDR3 DNA reads TGCAGTGCTAGAGGGACGCTAGCTCATTACAATGAGCAGTTCTTC. This chain links TRBV20-1 with TRBJ2-1; possibly TRBD2 for D (5 bases). CDR3 size: 15 residues. Germline V gene data show CDR1 as DFQATT and CDR2 as SNEGSKA (reference sequence). Between the trimmed V and J ends, which lost 1 base and 4 bases, there was a span of 14 bases.

This clonotype was seen many times. This chain uses TRBV4-3 with TRBJ2-1; D is perhaps TRBD2 (6 bases). V lost 2 bases to trimming and J lost 4 bases, with 12 bases between them. CDR1 and CDR2 from the germline V gene are LGHNA and YSLEER. This CDR3 is 15 amino acids long. The CDR3 protein is CASSQFSGNYNEQFF. The DNA for the CDR3 is TGCGCCAGCAGCCAATTTAGCGGAAATTACAATGAGCAGTTCTTC.

This chain joins TRBV7-9 and TRBJ1-2; possible D gene TRBD1, 6 bases. The CDR3 spans 15 residues. The germline gives CDR1 SEHNR, CDR2 FQNEAQ (reference sequence). Trimming left V 1 base short and J 2 bases short, with 11 bases between. The CDR3 here is CASSLGLGANYGYTF. The CDR3, as DNA: TGTGCCAGCAGCTTAGGACTGGGGGCAAACTATGGCTACACCTTC.

The gene calls are TRBV12-3 or TRBV12-4 and TRBJ1-2, with 11 bases matching TRBD1. The length of the CDR3 is 14 residues. J gave up 4 bases and V 5 bases, and 3 bases lay outside the gene matches. The CDR3 region is CASSRTGGIYGYTF. In nucleotides, the CDR3 is TGTGCCAGCAGTCGGACAGGGGGCATCTATGGCTACACCTTC.

The rearrangement uses TRBV29-1 and TRBJ2-5; D possibly matches TRBD1 or TRBD2 (5 bases each). CDR1 and CDR2 (germline): SQVTM, ANQGSEA. With 5 bases removed from V and 5 bases from J, the gap between germline ends came to 18 bases. The CDR3 is 14 residues long. CDR3 loop: CSVHGTLRVETQYF. As DNA, the CDR3 is TGCAGCGTTCACGGGACCTTGAGAGTTGAGACCCAGTACTTC.

This clonotype was observed a few times. The rearrangement links TRBV4-3 to TRBJ2-1; D gene unclear. CDR1 is LGHNA, CDR2 YSLEER, per germline. Trimming removed 1 base at V and 8 bases at J, with 15 bases between. The CDR3 consists of 15 residues. CDR3 in amino acids: CASSQALGSDDEQFF. The CDR3 DNA follows: TGCGCCAGCAGCCAAGCCCTGGGCTCGGACGATGAGCAGTTCTTC.

This clonotype was observed at least ten times. The V call is TRBV10-3, the J call TRBJ1-1; D gene uncertain. The CDR3 has 13 amino acids. In germline, CDR1 is ENHRY, CDR2 SYGVKD. The V end lost 6 bases, the J end lost 1 base, and 9 bases lay between the germline ends. The CDR3: CAIRRKPNTEAFF. In DNA form, the CDR3 reads TGTGCCATCAGACGGAAACCGAACACTGAAGCTTTCTTT.

This clonotype showed up just a few times. The rearrangement uses TRBV20-1 and TRBJ2-2; 8 bases map to TRBD1. CDR1 and CDR2 (germline): DFQATT, SNEGSKA (reference sequence). The length of the CDR3 is 14 residues. The V and J ends lost 2 bases and 6 bases, in that order; junction bases with no gene match: 5. This chain's CDR3 is CSARPPQGAGELFF. The CDR3, as DNA: TGCAGTGCTAGACCGCCACAGGGGGCCGGGGAGCTGTTTTTT.

This clonotype was counted at least ten times. The gene calls are TRBV6-2 or TRBV6-3 and TRBJ2-1; TRBD1 might be the D (5 bases). This CDR3 comprises 13 residues. Germline CDR1 MNHEY, CDR2 SVGEGT. V shed 6 bases and J shed 7 bases, with 13 bases lying between them. The CDR3 protein is CASSFFRANEQFF. The CDR3 nucleotides read TGTGCCAGCAGCTTTTTCAGGGCTAATGAGCAGTTCTTC.

The V call is TRBV7-2, the J call TRBJ1-1; no clear D. Trimming took 3 bases from V and 4 from J, leaving 12 bases between them. Per germline, CDR1 SGHTA and CDR2 FQGNSA. There are 14 residues in the CDR3. The CDR3 nucleotides are TGTGCCAGCAGCTTTAAGGGTCGGAGCACTGAAGCTTTCTTT. Its protein is CASSFKGRSTEAFF. Based on the CDR3 plus reference TRBV7-2 and TRBJ1-1, the full variable domain is GAGVSQSPSNKVTEKGKDVELRCDPISGHTALYWYRQSLGQGLEFLIYFQGNSAPDKSGLPSDRFSAERTGGSVSTLTIQRTQQEDSAVYLCASSFKGRSTEAFFGQGTRLTVV.

This clonotype was recorded many times. This chain links TRBV5-1 with TRBJ2-5; 7 bases fit TRBD1. V shed 6 bases, J shed 3 bases, and the junction held 8 bases outside the gene matches. CDR3 length: 14 residues. Germline-derived CDR1 and CDR2 are SGHRS and YFSETQ. CDR3 sequence reads: CASTFSGGEETQYF. The CDR3 DNA sequence: TGCGCCAGCACCTTCTCAGGGGGAGAAGAGACCCAGTACTTC.

This clonotype was seen many times. The gene calls are TRBV12-3 or TRBV12-4 and TRBJ2-2; no clear D. The V end lost 3 bases, the J end lost 7 bases, and 9 bases lay between the germline ends. The length of the CDR3 is 13 residues. The CDR3 bases are TGTGCCAGCAGTTTGAGGTTCGGCGGGGAGCTGTTTTTT. This codes for CASSLRFGGELFF.

The CDR3 bases are TGTGCCACCAGCAGAGATCCGGGTAGCGGGGGAAAACTTTCCTACAATGAGCAGTTCTTC. This encodes CATSRDPGSGGKLSYNEQFF. V and J are TRBV15 and TRBJ2-1, with 9 bases that match TRBD2. The CDR3 loop spans 20 amino acids. From germline, CDR1 is LNHNV and CDR2 YYDKDF (reference sequence). Trimming removed 0 bases from V and 1 base from J; junction bases left unmatched: 13.

The sample holds many counts of this clonotype. The V call is TRBV12-3 or TRBV12-4, the J call TRBJ1-3; TRBD1 matches at 8 bases. V shed 6 bases and J 0 bases; nucleotides not matched to a gene: 10. This CDR3 is 17 amino acids long. The CDR3 loop reads CASSLRQGSSSGNTIYF. In DNA, the CDR3 is TGTGCCAGCAGCTTAAGACAGGGGTCTAGCTCTGGAAACACCATATATTTT.

The chain has TRBV7-2 and TRBJ1-3; 8 positions match TRBD1. Per the germline V gene, CDR1 is SGHTA and CDR2 is FQGNSA. V trimming: 6 bases; J trimming: 2 bases; junction bases outside the gene matches: 3. The CDR3 totals 14 residues. This chain's CDR3 is CASSQGATGNTIYF. CDR3 nucleotides: TGTGCCAGCAGTCAGGGGGCTACTGGAAACACCATATATTTT.

With respect to this clonotype: A single base separates this from a much larger clone, so it may be a read error. The conserved phenylalanine or tryptophan is not found at the CDR3 terminus, so this likely reflects a read error. The rearrangement uses TRBV12-3 or TRBV12-4 and TRBJ2-3, with D perhaps assigned TRBD1 or TRBD2 (5 bases each). The V gene lost 3 bases and the J gene lost 6 bases, with 25 bases spanning the gap. This CDR3 region has 18 residues. CDR3 loop: CASSFSLPLGRLGDTQYS. The CDR3 bases are TGTGCCAGCAGTTTTTCCCTCCCCCTGGGACGGCTGGGTGATACGCAGTATTCT.

This clonotype was seen many times. This chain uses TRBV30 with TRBJ2-3; no clear D gene. Between the trimmed V and J ends, which lost 3 bases and 7 bases, there was a span of 5 bases. Germline V gene sequence: CDR1 GTSNPN, CDR2 SVGIG (reference sequence). The CDR3 consists of 10 residues. The CDR3 DNA reads TGTGCCTGGAGGGGATATACGCAGTATTTT. This codes for CAWRGYTQYF.

This clonotype was seen many times. The J gene is TRBJ2-7, the V gene TRBV12-3 or TRBV12-4; D not resolved. The CDR3 has 14 amino acids. Trimming removed 6 bases at V and 4 bases at J, with 16 bases between. DNA for the CDR3: TGTGCCAGCAGCCCCGAGATGGGCCCTTACGAGCAGTACTTC. The encoded protein is CASSPEMGPYEQYF.

This clonotype was detected a few times. The germline gene is not matched at one end of the junction; a read error may be the cause. J is TRBJ2-7 and V is TRBV29-1; D is tentatively TRBD1 or TRBD2 (5 bases each). The CDR3 length is 11 residues. Germline CDR1 SQVTM, CDR2 ANQGSEA. As DNA, the CDR3 is TGCAGCGGGGGGTTGGGCCTCGAGGAGTACTTC. Protein: CSGGLGLEEYF.

V usage is TRBV28 and J usage is TRBJ2-2; 10 bases agree with TRBD2. The CDR3 length is 15 residues. Losses at the gene ends were 8 bases for V and 8 bases for J; bases not matched to a gene: 11. Germline lookup yields CDR1 MDHEN and CDR2 SYDVKM. Here the CDR3 reads CASRRASGRSGELFF. The CDR3 nucleotides are TGTGCCAGCCGTAGGGCTAGCGGGAGATCGGGGGAGCTGTTTTTT.

This clonotype occurred many times. J is TRBJ1-1 and V is TRBV5-1; TRBD1 matches at 7 bases. Germline V lookup: CDR1 SGHRS, CDR2 YFSETQ. CDR3 length: 14 amino acids. The trim removed 4 bases at V and 5 bases at J, leaving 8 bases unmatched. The CDR3 sequence: CASSPGPGGTEAFF. For the CDR3, the DNA is TGCGCCAGCAGCCCGGGGCCAGGGGGAACTGAAGCTTTCTTT.

This clonotype was found many times. The genes are TRBV4-3 and TRBJ2-1; TRBD2 is a possible D gene (5 bases). The CDR3 length is 13 residues. Germline loops: CDR1 LGHNA, CDR2 YSLEER. V shed 4 bases and J shed 6 bases, with 10 bases lying between them. CDR3 amino acids: CASSLTRGNEQFF. The DNA of the CDR3 is TGCGCCAGCAGCCTAACCCGGGGCAATGAGCAGTTCTTC.

CDR3 region: CASSFRLAGVGEQFF. The CDR3, as DNA: TGTGCCAGCAGTTTCAGGCTAGCGGGAGTCGGTGAGCAGTTCTTC. The V gene is TRBV12-3 or TRBV12-4, the J gene TRBJ2-1; 10 positions match TRBD2. This CDR3 region has 15 residues. V shed 3 bases, J shed 9 bases, and the junction held 8 bases outside the gene matches.

This clonotype was seen many times. J is TRBJ1-2 and V is TRBV7-8; maybe TRBD1 (6 bases). CDR1 and CDR2 from the germline V gene are SGHVS and FQNEAQ. CDR3 length: 16 amino acids. The germline V and J ends were trimmed by 3 bases and 3 bases, with 17 bases remaining between them. CDR3 protein: CASSLSRGRPDYGYTF. CDR3 nucleotides: TGTGCCAGCAGCTTGAGTCGGGGGCGCCCTGACTATGGCTACACCTTC.